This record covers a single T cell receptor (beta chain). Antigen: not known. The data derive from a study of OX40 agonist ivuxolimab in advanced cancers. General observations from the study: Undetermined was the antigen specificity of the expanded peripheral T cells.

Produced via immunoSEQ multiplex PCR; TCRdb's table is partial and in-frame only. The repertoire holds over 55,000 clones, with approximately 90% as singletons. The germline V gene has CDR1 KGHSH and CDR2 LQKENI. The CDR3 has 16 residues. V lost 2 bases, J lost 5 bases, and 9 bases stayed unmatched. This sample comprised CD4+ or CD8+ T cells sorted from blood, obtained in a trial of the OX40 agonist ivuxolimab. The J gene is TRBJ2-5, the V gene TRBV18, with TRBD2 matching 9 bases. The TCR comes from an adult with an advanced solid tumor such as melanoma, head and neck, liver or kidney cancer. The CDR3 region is CASSPVLSGSWETQYF. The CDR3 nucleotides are TGTGCCAGCTCACCAGTCCTTAGCGGGAGTTGGGAGACCCAGTACTTC.